Listed below are T cell receptor beta chains from one sample, sequenced in a study of cytomegalovirus exposure and HLA in healthy donors. TCRdb's table, derived via immunoSEQ multiplex PCR, lists solely in-frame clones and lacks some. The sample has a few hundred thousand clones, approximately 70% seen once. The sequenced sample consisted of PBMCs. Receptors were obtained from a female donor in good health and CMV-seronegative. Each CDR3 is given with its conserved first and last residue. D genes are given only for firm matches. A clone size is listed for some rows: how often the clone was seen (once, few, many), or a class if it is expanded.

v_gene: TRBV10-3; d_gene: TRBD2; j_gene: TRBJ2-1; len: 18; abundance: -; CDR3nt: TGTGCCATCAGTGAGGCTGGACTATGGACTAGCGGGAGGCATGAGCAGTTCTTC; CDR3aa: CAISEAGLWTSGRHEQFF
v_gene: TRBV30; d_gene: -; j_gene: TRBJ2-1; len: 16; abundance: -; CDR3nt: TGTGCCTGGGATGCCGGGACTTCCTCCTCCTACAATGAGCAGTTCTTC; CDR3aa: CAWDAGTSSSYNEQFF
v_gene: TRBV10-3; d_gene: TRBD1; j_gene: TRBJ1-1; len: 15; abundance: -; CDR3nt: TGTGCCATCACCCGGGACAGAAGCATGAACACTGAAGCTTTCTTT; CDR3aa: CAITRDRSMNTEAFF
v_gene: TRBV19; d_gene: -; j_gene: TRBJ2-7; len: 14; abundance: once; CDR3nt: TGTGCCAGTAGTATCGGGGGGCAGGCCTACGAGCAGTACTTC; CDR3aa: CASSIGGQAYEQYF
v_gene: TRBV5-1; d_gene: TRBD2; j_gene: TRBJ2-1; len: 15; abundance: -; CDR3nt: TGCGCCAGCAGCTTATCGGGGGACTATTCCAATGAGCAGTTCTTC; CDR3aa: CASSLSGDYSNEQFF
v_gene: TRBV11-2; d_gene: -; j_gene: TRBJ2-5; len: 14; abundance: -; CDR3nt: TGTGCCAGCAGCTTATCGCGGGCCCAAGAGACCCAGTACTTC; CDR3aa: CASSLSRAQETQYF
v_gene: TRBV5-8; d_gene: TRBD1; j_gene: TRBJ2-1; len: 16; abundance: -; CDR3nt: TGTGCCAGCAGGCTGAACCGGGACAGGGGGGTCAATGAGCAGTTCTTC; CDR3aa: CASRLNRDRGVNEQFF
v_gene: TRBV30; d_gene: TRBD1; j_gene: TRBJ2-4; len: 13; abundance: -; CDR3nt: TGTGCCTGGAGTGCGGGACAGGGGAACATTCAGTACTTC; CDR3aa: CAWSAGQGNIQYF
v_gene: TRBV7-9; d_gene: -; j_gene: TRBJ1-2; len: 14; abundance: -; CDR3nt: TGTGCCAGCAGCTTGGACAGCCTCCTACAGGGCTACACCTTC; CDR3aa: CASSLDSLLQGYTF
v_gene: TRBV10-2; d_gene: -; j_gene: TRBJ2-7; len: 14; abundance: -; CDR3nt: TGCGCCAGCATGAAGACCCCTGGGGCTTACGAGCAGTACTTC; CDR3aa: CASMKTPGAYEQYF
v_gene: TRBV28; d_gene: -; j_gene: TRBJ2-4; len: 17; abundance: -; CDR3nt: TGTGCCAGCAGTGCTACCGGGACACCGTCCTCCAAAAACATTCAGTACTTC; CDR3aa: CASSATGTPSSKNIQYF
v_gene: TRBV6-5; d_gene: TRBD1; j_gene: TRBJ1-4; len: 14; abundance: -; CDR3nt: TGTGCCAGCAGACGAGGACAGGGAGGTGAAAAACTGTTTTTT; CDR3aa: CASRRGQGGEKLFF
v_gene: TRBV25-1; d_gene: TRBD1; j_gene: TRBJ2-7; len: 16; abundance: once; CDR3nt: TGTGCCAGCCGCTACCCAGGACAGGGGATCCCCTACGAGCAGTACTTC; CDR3aa: CASRYPGQGIPYEQYF
v_gene: TRBV9; d_gene: -; j_gene: TRBJ1-3; len: 15; abundance: -; CDR3nt: TGTGCCAGCAGCCCAATCCAGGGCACTGGAAACACCATATATTTT; CDR3aa: CASSPIQGTGNTIYF
v_gene: TRBV6-5; d_gene: -; j_gene: TRBJ1-2; len: 13; abundance: -; CDR3nt: TGTGCCAGCAGTTACAGGGGCGGTGACGGCTACACCTTC; CDR3aa: CASSYRGGDGYTF
v_gene: TRBV19; d_gene: -; j_gene: TRBJ1-1; len: 11; abundance: -; CDR3nt: TGTGCCAGTTTCTTGAACACTGAAGCTTTCTTT; CDR3aa: CASFLNTEAFF
v_gene: TRBV28; d_gene: -; j_gene: TRBJ2-7; len: 16; abundance: -; CDR3nt: TGTGCCAGCAGTTTATTTGGGCTGGCTACGCCCTACGAGCAGTACTTC; CDR3aa: CASSLFGLATPYEQYF